These 21 T cell receptor beta chains came from one sample sequenced in a study of T-cell reconstitution after alpha-beta-depleted transplantation in children. This sample's TCRbeta library carried unique molecular identifier barcodes. TCRdb reprocessed the PCR reads with MiXCR, giving one entry per CDR3 protein. The sample has 500,000 or so distinct CDR3 sequences; more than 9.5% are singletons. The sequenced sample was PBMCs, mostly from graft donor cells, obtained 180 days after TCRalphabeta/CD19-depleted stem cell transplant. Receptor source: a female patient between 2 and 15 years old who had a stem cell transplant for aplastic anemia, so the T cells may come from the graft donor.

Turning to this clonotype: A much larger clone lies one base from this, so it may be a read error. This rearrangement joins TRBV11-3 to TRBJ2-1, with a weak D call TRBD2 (5 bases). CDR1 and CDR2 (germline): SGHNT, YENEEA. The CDR3 sequence is 17 residues long. The CDR3 reads CAISAALRRATYNEQFF. CDR3 nucleotide sequence: TGTGCCATCAGCGCTGCCCTTCGGCGGGCAACCTACAATGAGCAGTTCTTC.

The sample holds a few counts of this clonotype. The J gene is TRBJ2-1, the V gene TRBV24-1, with 11 bases aligning to TRBD2. V was clipped by 1 base and J by 6 bases; unmatched bases: 4. This CDR3 spans 16 amino acids. Germline CDR1 reads KGHDR; CDR2 reads SFDVKD. The CDR3 nucleotides read TGTGCCACCAGTGATTTAAGTACTAGCGGGAGCAATGAGCAGTTCTTC. Its protein is CATSDLSTSGSNEQFF.

The sample holds a few counts of this clonotype. The chain carries TRBV6-2 or TRBV6-3 and TRBJ2-1; TRBD2 matches 14 bases. The CDR3 totals 19 residues. V lost 4 bases, J lost 7 bases, and 15 bases stayed unmatched. Per germline, CDR1 MNHEY and CDR2 SVGEGT. The CDR3 spells CASSFHPGLAGALFNEQFF. CDR3 coding DNA: TGTGCCAGCAGTTTCCACCCGGGACTAGCGGGAGCACTGTTTAATGAGCAGTTCTTC.

The V and J genes are TRBV11-2 and TRBJ1-2, with D hard to call. The CDR3 covers 16 residues. V lost 2 bases and J 4 bases, leaving 17 bases between the germline ends. CDR1 is SGHAT and CDR2 is FQNNGV in the germline V gene. This CDR3 reads CASSLLLRLSAYGYTF. The CDR3 bases are TGTGCCAGCAGCTTACTACTGCGACTTAGTGCCTATGGCTACACCTTC. The variable domain in full, completed from reference TRBV11-2 and TRBJ1-2, reads EAGVAQSPRYKIIEKRQSVAFWCNPISGHATLYWYQQILGQGPKLLIQFQNNGVVDDSQLPKDRFSAERLKGVDSTLKIQPAKLEDSAVYLCASSLLLRLSAYGYTFGSGTRLTVV.

As DNA, the CDR3 is TGTGCCAGCAGGCCCGGGGGGACTAACTATGGCTACACCTTC. Protein product: CASRPGGTNYGYTF. The V call is TRBV6-1, the J call TRBJ1-2; tentative D call: TRBD1 (5 bases). V lost 6 bases to trimming and J lost 0 bases, with 11 bases between them. Germline CDR1 is MNHNS and CDR2 is SASEGT. This CDR3 comprises 14 residues.

V usage is TRBV6-2 or TRBV6-3 and J usage is TRBJ2-7; 10 bases match TRBD1. This CDR3 spans 18 amino acids. Trimming at V came to 5 bases and at J to 3 bases, leaving 16 bases not matched to a gene. Germline V lookup: CDR1 MNHEY, CDR2 SVGEGT. CDR3 DNA: TGTGCCAGCAGTGACCGGGACAGGGGTCCCTTGGGCCTCTACGAGCAGTACGTC. It translates to CASSDRDRGPLGLYEQYV.

This chain joins TRBV12-3 or TRBV12-4 and TRBJ2-5, with 11 bases lining up with TRBD2. CDR3 length equals 16 residues. The ends lost 4 bases at V and 2 bases at J; junction bases unmatched: 6. The CDR3 DNA sequence: TGTGCCAGCAGTTCGCCACTAGCGGGAGTGCAAGAGACCCAGTACTTC. Its translation is CASSSPLAGVQETQYF.

The CDR3 bases are TGTGCCACCTTACTCCGGTTGAAGTCTGGAAACACCATATATTTT. It is translated as CATLLRLKSGNTIYF. The chain uses TRBV28 and TRBJ1-3; D is undetermined. The CDR3 has 15 residues. The V gene lost 10 bases and the J gene lost 1 base, with 17 bases spanning the gap. Germline-derived CDR1 and CDR2 are MDHEN and SYDVKM.

This chain links TRBV6-2 or TRBV6-3 with TRBJ2-7; TRBD2 matches at 13 bases. CDR3 length: 16 amino acids. Germline CDR1 MNHEY, CDR2 SVGEGT. V was clipped by 5 bases and J by 5 bases; unmatched bases: 9. The CDR3 reads CASSRTSGSVVHEQYV. The CDR3 DNA follows: TGTGCCAGCAGTAGGACTAGCGGGAGTGTCGTCCACGAGCAGTACGTC.

This clonotype was counted between two and nine times. The CDR3: CSARDPLSDSPKDYGYTF. The CDR3 DNA reads TGCAGTGCTAGAGATCCCCTTTCGGACAGCCCGAAGGACTATGGCTACACCTTC. J is TRBJ1-2 and V is TRBV20-1; TRBD1 is a possible D gene (6 bases). Germline V gene lookup returns CDR1 DFQATT and CDR2 SNEGSKA (reference sequence). V lost 0 bases and J 3 bases, leaving 23 bases between the germline ends. The CDR3 runs to 18 residues.

The CDR3 DNA sequence: TGTGCCAGCAGTGAATATAACGGCATATGGGGAGAGACCCAGTACTTC. This sequence encodes CASSEYNGIWGETQYF. This chain uses TRBV25-1 with TRBJ2-5; D remains ambiguous. Between the trimmed V and J ends, which lost 0 bases and 4 bases, there was a span of 15 bases. The CDR3 totals 16 residues. The germline V gene encodes CDR1 MGHDK and CDR2 SYGVNS.

Many counts were recorded for this clonotype. The chain couples TRBV4-3 to TRBJ2-1; D is tentatively TRBD1 or TRBD2 (5 bases each). Germline-derived CDR1 and CDR2 are LGHNA and YSLEER. V lost 3 bases, J lost 4 bases, and 16 bases lay in between. There are 16 residues in the CDR3. The CDR3 reads CASSQGTGTPYNEQFF. Here the CDR3 DNA reads TGCGCCAGCAGCCAGGGAACTGGGACCCCTTACAATGAGCAGTTCTTC.

This clonotype was recorded a few times. V and J are TRBV7-2 and TRBJ2-7; perhaps TRBD1 as D (6 bases). Germline CDR1 is SGHTA and CDR2 is FQGNSA. This CDR3 comprises 15 residues. Between the trimmed V and J ends, which lost 2 bases and 7 bases, there was a span of 18 bases. The CDR3 spells CASSLFKQGWVEQYF. CDR3 in DNA: TGTGCCAGCAGCTTATTCAAACAGGGCTGGGTTGAGCAGTACTTC.

This clonotype was detected only a few times. This sequence joins TRBV6-1 and TRBJ1-5; a weak D match, TRBD1 (5 bases). Trimming took off 7 bases at V and 0 bases at J, with 13 bases between the two ends. The CDR3 length is 15 residues. Germline values: CDR1 MNHNS, CDR2 SASEGT. The CDR3: CASKAGTYSNQPQHF. The DNA of the CDR3 is TGTGCCAGCAAGGCAGGGACTTATAGCAATCAGCCCCAGCATTTT.

Here the CDR3 reads CASSVGDRTNTEAFF. As DNA, the CDR3 is TGTGCCAGCAGCGTAGGGGACCGGACGAACACTGAAGCTTTCTTT. The chain uses TRBV9 and TRBJ1-1; a weak D match, TRBD1 (5 bases). CDR3 length equals 15 residues. CDR1 is SGDLS and CDR2 is YYNGEE in the germline V gene. Deletions cut 0 bases from V and 1 base from J, with 10 bases between. Variable domain in full (rest from reference TRBV9 and TRBJ1-1): DSGVTQTPKHLITATGQRVTLRCSPRSGDLSVYWYQQSLDQGLQFLIQYYNGEERAKGNILERFSAQQFPDLHSELNLSSLELGDSALYFCASSVGDRTNTEAFFGQGTRLTVV.

This clonotype has at least ten counts. Written as DNA, the CDR3 is TGCAGCGTTTCGTTCGGCGGGCACAACAATGAGCAGTTCTTC. The encoded protein is CSVSFGGHNNEQFF. The chain is built from TRBV29-1 and TRBJ2-1; maybe TRBD2 (5 bases). CDR1 SQVTM and CDR2 ANQGSEA come from the germline V gene. This CDR3 contains 14 residues. V gave up 5 bases and J gave up 5 bases, with 16 bases separating them.

This clonotype was observed many times. The genes are TRBV29-1 and TRBJ2-5; the match to TRBD1 covers 10 bases. Per germline, CDR1 SQVTM and CDR2 ANQGSEA. CDR3 length: 14 amino acids. V lost 4 bases to trimming and J lost 4 bases; unmatched junction nucleotides: 6. This chain's CDR3 is CSVGQGASRETQYF. The CDR3 DNA sequence: TGCAGCGTTGGACAGGGGGCTTCTAGAGAGACCCAGTACTTC.

The table lists this clonotype with a few counts. J is TRBJ2-7 and V is TRBV7-9; 8 positions agree with TRBD2. There are 17 residues in the CDR3. With 5 bases clipped from V and 6 bases from J, the junction kept 18 bases outside the gene matches. CDR1 SEHNR and CDR2 FQNEAQ come from the germline V gene (reference sequence). The CDR3 region has the DNA TGTGCCAGCAGCCCAACCCGGGGGGGTAGCACGACGTTCGAGCAGTACTTC. This translates into CASSPTRGGSTTFEQYF.

This clonotype was seen only a few times. V is TRBV7-9 and J is TRBJ1-3; TRBD1 is a possible D gene (5 bases). V lost 5 bases, J lost 0 bases, and 11 bases lay in between. This CDR3 is built from 15 residues. Germline V gene sequence: CDR1 SEHNR, CDR2 FQNEAQ (reference sequence). The CDR3 DNA reads as TGTGCCAGCAGCCCGACCGGGACCTCTGGAAACACCATATATTTT. Amino acids: CASSPTGTSGNTIYF.

For this clonotype: This may be a read error: a much more frequent sequence differs by one nucleotide. The V and J genes are TRBV28 and TRBJ2-5, with D perhaps matching TRBD1 (6 bases). The germline gives CDR1 MDHEN, CDR2 SYDVKM. This CDR3 has 16 amino acids. The CDR3 spells CASTSIYGQIQEPQYF. DNA of the CDR3: TGTGCCAGCACATCCATTTATGGACAGATTCAAGAGCCCCAGTACTTC.

This clonotype was observed a few times. The chain's CDR3 is CASTVGGRGETQYF. For the CDR3, the DNA is TGTGCCAGCACCGTAGGGGGAAGGGGAGAGACCCAGTACTTC. V gene TRBV2 combines with J gene TRBJ2-5, with TRBD1 as a possible D gene (6 bases). The germline V gene encodes CDR1 SNHLY and CDR2 FYNNEI. V lost 7 bases and J lost 4, with 16 bases in between. The CDR3 spans 14 residues.